The rows below give T cell receptor beta chains drawn from one sample of a study of molecular identifiers for immune sequencing clone quantification. TCRdb re-derived calls from the PCR reads in MiXCR, one entry per CDR3 protein. The table records about 510,000 distinct CDR3 sequences, about a fifth of them present only once. The sequenced sample consisted of naive CD8+ T cells from blood, with Jurkat cell RNA spiked in. These receptor sequences come from a human donor in good health. Some libraries in this study had Jurkat cell RNA spiked in. Each CDR3 is given with its conserved first and last residue. D genes are given only for firm matches. Clone size is stated in some rows and not others, as once, few, many or a class when expanded.

TRBV4-3,TRBJ2-1,few,TRBD1,CASSQDVDREAYNEQFF,TGCGCCAGCAGCCAAGATGTGGACAGGGAAGCCTACAATGAGCAGTTCTTC
TRBV9,TRBJ2-1,NA,NA,CASSVDGTGEQFF,TGTGCCAGCAGCGTTGACGGTACGGGGGAGCAGTTCTTC
TRBV14,TRBJ2-1,few,NA,CASSQDREQPGLFF,TGTGCCAGCAGCCAAGATAGGGAACAGCCGGGCTTGTTCTTC
TRBV20-1,TRBJ2-7,many,NA,CSARVRVQAYEQYF,TGCAGTGCTAGAGTACGGGTCCAGGCCTACGAGCAGTACTTC
TRBV5-4,TRBJ1-6,NA,NA,CASSFGATRFGSYNSPLHF,TGTGCCAGCAGCTTTGGTGCCACCCGTTTTGGTTCCTATAATTCACCCCTCCACTTT
TRBV20-1,TRBJ2-7,NA,TRBD1,CSARPTGFVEQYF,TGCAGTGCTAGACCGACAGGGTTTGTCGAGCAGTACTTC
TRBV27,TRBJ2-7,many,NA,CASRISGVASYEQYF,TGTGCCAGCAGAATATCCGGGGTCGCGTCCTACGAGCAGTACTTC
TRBV20-1,TRBJ2-7,many,TRBD2,CSALAGVTYEQYF,TGCAGTGCACTAGCGGGCGTTACCTACGAGCAGTACTTC
TRBV20-1,TRBJ2-2,many,NA,CSARGEGLNTGELFF,TGCAGTGCTAGAGGTGAAGGATTGAACACCGGGGAGCTGTTTTTT
TRBV11-3,TRBJ2-1,NA,NA,CASSLVEQGNEQFF,TGTGCCAGCAGCTTAGTGGAACAGGGCAACGAGCAGTTCTTC
TRBV13,TRBJ2-7,NA,TRBD1,CASSRTGTGGAVQYF,TGTGCCAGCAGCCGGACCGGGACAGGGGGCGCAGTGCAGTACTTC
TRBV19,TRBJ2-4,few,NA,CASSAPRDTSKNIQYF,TGTGCCAGTAGTGCACCCCGGGACACTTCCAAAAACATTCAGTACTTC
TRBV19,TRBJ1-5,NA,TRBD1,CASSPQGGGGEPQHF,TGTGCCAGTAGTCCCCAAGGGGGCGGGGGGGAGCCCCAGCATTTT